This passage covers 2 T cell receptor beta chains from one sample sequenced in a study of control samples from healthy donors and cancer patients. Only in-frame clones appear in the TCRdb table, and some are missing; sequencing was by immunoSEQ multiplex PCR. This sample has about 110,000 clones; 90% occur once, and the top ten carry roughly 4.4%. Material for sequencing was blood. The receptor set was obtained from a human donor in good health. The donor label of this sample is uncertain.

The chain is built from TRBV6-5 and TRBJ1-2, with a tentative D call TRBD1 (6 bases). The V end lost 2 bases, the J end lost 0 bases, and 13 bases lay between the germline ends. This CDR3 has 16 amino acids. CDR1 is MNHEY and CDR2 is SVGAGI in the germline V gene. CDR3 sequence: CASSYTIQGSNYGYTF. The CDR3 region has the DNA TGTGCCAGCAGTTACACGATCCAGGGGTCTAACTATGGCTACACCTTC.

This rearrangement joins TRBV28 to TRBJ1-4; D is uncertain. In germline, CDR1 is MDHEN, CDR2 SYDVKM. The CDR3 contains 16 residues. V gave up 7 bases and J gave up 0 bases, with 15 bases separating them. CDR3 bases: TGTGCCAGCACTCCCCCGGCCGGGGCAACTAATGAAAAACTGTTTTTT. This translates into CASTPPAGATNEKLFF.